This T cell receptor (beta chain) was identified during a study of blood T cell repertoires in COVID-19. Study-wide context: From T cells, B-cell-depleted T cells, or PBMCs came the material, which was cDNA or gDNA.

CDR3 length: 16 amino acids. CDR1 is LNHDA, CDR2 SQIVND, per germline (reference sequence). After removal of 6 bases from V and 1 base from J, the junction contained 4 bases not matched to a gene. The method was immunoSEQ multiplex PCR; TCRdb's version includes in-frame clones alone and lacks a portion of them. The sample includes some 6,400 clones, around 83% of them seen just once. Source material: peripheral blood. The clonotype originates from a human donor with active COVID-19. The donor label of this sample is uncertain. The chain uses TRBV19 and TRBJ2-1; 12 bases line up with TRBD2. The CDR3 reads CASRSLAGGSYNEQFF. The CDR3 region has the DNA TGTGCCAGTAGGTCCCTAGCGGGGGGGTCCTACAATGAGCAGTTCTTC.